The 8 T cell receptor beta chains given below trace back to one sample, sequenced in a study of blood T cell repertoires in COVID-19. Generated by immunoSEQ multiplex PCR, the TCRdb table keeps only in-frame clones and is missing some. The top ten hold about 6% of the sample, which has about 160,000 clones, 81% seen once. The material sequenced was PBMCs or T cells enriched from blood (not recorded which). Receptors originate from a woman between 40 and 50 years old with acute COVID-19.

V is TRBV19 and J is TRBJ1-1, with 7 bases aligning to TRBD1. J lost 4 bases, V lost 5 bases, and 7 bases had no gene match. The germline V gene has CDR1 LNHDA and CDR2 SQIVND (reference sequence). This CDR3 spans 14 amino acids. As DNA, the CDR3 is TGTGCCAGTAGTTCAAAATCAGGGGGCACTGAAGCTTTCTTT. It codes for CASSSKSGGTEAFF.

V gene TRBV30 combines with J gene TRBJ1-2, with 7 positions matching TRBD1. Germline V gene sequence: CDR1 GTSNPN, CDR2 SVGIG (reference sequence). V lost 3 bases and J lost 3; bases outside the gene matches: 7. This CDR3 has 14 amino acids. CDR3 in DNA: TGTGCCTGGAGGGAGACAGGGTTTGACTATGGCTACACCTTC. This codes for CAWRETGFDYGYTF.

V and J are TRBV30 and TRBJ1-4; possible D gene TRBD1, 6 bases. Germline CDR1 and CDR2: GTSNPN and SVGIG (reference sequence). The CDR3 contains 13 residues. Trimming pared 4 bases from V and 8 bases from J, leaving 14 bases between. The CDR3 nucleotides read TGTGCCTGGAACACAGGGCAGGGGGAAAAACTGTTTTTT. This sequence encodes CAWNTGQGEKLFF.

This clone was recorded once. Other DNA sequences from this sample encode an identical CDR3 as well. The chain recombines TRBV2 with TRBJ1-2; tentative D call: TRBD1 (5 bases). The germline V and J ends were trimmed by 9 bases and 5 bases, with 13 bases remaining between them. Germline CDR1 SNHLY, CDR2 FYNNEI. The CDR3 is made up of 12 amino acids. The CDR3 sequence: CASRGGGYGYTF. The CDR3 DNA follows: TGTGCCAGTAGGGGTGGTGGGTATGGCTACACCTTC.

The gene calls are TRBV5-4 and TRBJ1-1; a weak D match, TRBD1 (6 bases). CDR3 length: 14 amino acids. Germline-derived CDR1 and CDR2 are SGHNT and YYREEE (reference sequence). V lost 2 bases to trimming and J lost 3 bases, with 11 bases between them. In DNA, the CDR3 is TGTGCCAGCAGCTTACAGGGATCGGACACTGAAGCTTTCTTT. Translating gives CASSLQGSDTEAFF. Combining the CDR3 with reference TRBV5-4 and TRBJ1-1 gives the whole variable domain ETGVTQSPTHLIKTRGQQVTLRCSSQSGHNTVSWYQQALGQGPQFIFQYYREEENGRGNFPPRFSGLQFPNYSSELNVNALELDDSALYLCASSLQGSDTEAFFGQGTRLTVV.

The J gene is TRBJ2-1, the V gene TRBV29-1; 7 positions match TRBD2. The junction had 4 bases not matched to a gene; V was cut back by 7 bases and J by 1 base. Germline CDR1 SQVTM, CDR2 ANQGSEA. The CDR3 spans 13 residues. CDR3 in amino acids: CSASGISYNEQFF. The CDR3 DNA is TGCAGCGCTAGCGGCATTTCCTACAATGAGCAGTTCTTC.

In this sample, this clone turned up a few times. V is TRBV27 and J is TRBJ1-4, with D perhaps matching TRBD1 (5 bases). CDR3 length equals 14 residues. Trimming cost V 3 bases and J 4 bases, with 9 bases left between them. In germline, CDR1 is MNHEY, CDR2 SMNVEV (reference sequence). Here the CDR3 DNA reads TGTGCCAGCAGTTTTCAGGGTGGTAATGAAAAACTGTTTTTT. Protein product: CASSFQGGNEKLFF.

This clone turned up a few times. V and J are TRBV18 and TRBJ2-2; TRBD2 matches 7 bases. With 1 base clipped from V and 8 bases from J, the junction kept 10 bases outside the gene matches. CDR1 is KGHSH and CDR2 is LQKENI in the germline V gene. This CDR3 is built from 16 residues. The CDR3 here is CASSPLPSGDVGELFF. The DNA of the CDR3 is TGTGCCAGCTCACCACTCCCTAGCGGAGACGTGGGGGAGCTGTTTTTT.